Listed below are T cell receptor beta chains from one sample, sequenced in a study of metastatic and nonmetastatic thyroid tumors. TCRdb reanalyzed the PCR reads via MiXCR. The repertoire holds several thousand clones, about 29% seen once, with roughly 9.6% in the top ten. Sequences were obtained from adjacent normal tissue. The receptors originated from a female donor with papillary thyroid cancer or a benign thyroid nodule (not recorded which). Some clones in this sample may be carry-over from other donors' samples. The CDR3 runs from the conserved cysteine through the conserved F or W. A D gene is named only where the DNA matches it firmly. Only some rows state a clone size, as once, few, many or a class for expanded clones.

cdr3_nt: TGTGCCAGTAGTATTCTCGCGGGCCCGTACGAGCAGTACTTC
cdr3_aa: CASSILAGPYEQYF
v_call: TRBV19
d_call: NA
j_call: TRBJ2-7
clone_size: NA

cdr3_nt: TGTGCCAGCAGCTTGTCGACTAGCGGGGGCCAAGAGACCCAGTACTTC
cdr3_aa: CASSLSTSGGQETQYF
v_call: TRBV7-3
d_call: TRBD2
j_call: TRBJ2-5
clone_size: medium-sized

cdr3_nt: TGTGCCAGCAGCTTAGTGCTCGGTGGAACTACTAGCGGGATGCCGAGGGAGACCCAGTACTTC
cdr3_aa: CASSLVLGGTTSGMPRETQYF
v_call: TRBV7-2
d_call: TRBD2
j_call: TRBJ2-5
clone_size: NA

cdr3_nt: TGTGCCAGCAGTTCCCATCGGGGGCCTTCTAACTATGGCTACACCTTC
cdr3_aa: CASSSHRGPSNYGYTF
v_call: TRBV28
d_call: NA
j_call: TRBJ1-2
clone_size: medium-sized

cdr3_nt: TGTGCCAGCAGCCCGAGCGGGTCCCCCTACGAGCAGTACTTC
cdr3_aa: CASSPSGSPYEQYF
v_call: TRBV7-2
d_call: NA
j_call: TRBJ2-7
clone_size: NA

cdr3_nt: TGTGCCACCACGATTGTTTCTTCGGGCTACACCTTC
cdr3_aa: CATTIVSSGYTF
v_call: TRBV28
d_call: NA
j_call: TRBJ1-2
clone_size: medium-sized

cdr3_nt: TGTGCCAGCAGCCCAGGACCGGGACAGGGGGCCACTGAAGCTTTCTTT
cdr3_aa: CASSPGPGQGATEAFF
v_call: TRBV5-4
d_call: TRBD1
j_call: TRBJ1-1
clone_size: NA

cdr3_nt: TGCATCGCTAGCCACCTGGTACTAGCGGCTCGCGAGCAGTACTTC
cdr3_aa: CIASHLVLAAREQYF
v_call: TRBV20-1
d_call: TRBD2
j_call: TRBJ2-7
clone_size: NA

cdr3_nt: TGCACCAGCAGTCCTCCCCCCTACAATGAGCAGTTCTTC
cdr3_aa: CTSSPPPYNEQFF
v_call: TRBV27
d_call: NA
j_call: TRBJ2-1
clone_size: many

cdr3_nt: TGTGCCAGCAACAATGCAGGGGCCGGGGAGCTGTTTTTT
cdr3_aa: CASNNAGAGELFF
v_call: TRBV6-1
d_call: NA
j_call: TRBJ2-2
clone_size: NA

cdr3_nt: TGTGCCAGCAGTTTAGGGACTAGCGGGAGAATAGGTGAGCAGTTCTTC
cdr3_aa: CASSLGTSGRIGEQFF
v_call: TRBV12-3/TRBV12-4
d_call: TRBD2
j_call: TRBJ2-1
clone_size: NA

cdr3_nt: TGTGCCAGCAGTCCTTCCCAGGGGAGGGAGCAGTACTTC
cdr3_aa: CASSPSQGREQYF
v_call: TRBV12-3/TRBV12-4
d_call: NA
j_call: TRBJ2-7
clone_size: NA

cdr3_nt: TGTGCCAGCAGTGAGACAGGGTTTGTCTATGGCTACACCTTC
cdr3_aa: CASSETGFVYGYTF
v_call: TRBV25-1
d_call: TRBD1
j_call: TRBJ1-2
clone_size: large

cdr3_nt: TGTGCCAGCTCACAGATTGGGGCCGGGACAGGGAGCACAGATACGCAGTATTTT
cdr3_aa: CASSQIGAGTGSTDTQYF
v_call: TRBV18
d_call: TRBD1
j_call: TRBJ2-3
clone_size: medium-sized

cdr3_nt: TGCGCCAGCAGCTTGGACACAGGGTCTAAAGCTTTCTTT
cdr3_aa: CASSLDTGSKAFF
v_call: TRBV5-1
d_call: NA
j_call: TRBJ1-1
clone_size: few

cdr3_nt: TGTGCCAGCAGCCCGCCCGGACTAGCGGGAATTTCTTACACCGGGGAGCTGTTTTTT
cdr3_aa: CASSPPGLAGISYTGELFF
v_call: TRBV3-1
d_call: TRBD2
j_call: TRBJ2-2
clone_size: large

cdr3_nt: TGTGCCAGCAGTGAAGAGACAGCAAATCAGCCCCAGCATTTT
cdr3_aa: CASSEETANQPQHF
v_call: TRBV6-1
d_call: NA
j_call: TRBJ1-5
clone_size: few

cdr3_nt: TGCGCCAGCAGCTTGGGAATTACGAGAGAGAGTTTGTCTTTCTTT
cdr3_aa: CASSLGITRESLSFF
v_call: TRBV5-1
d_call: NA
j_call: TRBJ1-1
clone_size: NA

cdr3_nt: TGTGCCAGCAGTCCCACAAGGACTGCTTTGGAGTACTTC
cdr3_aa: CASSPTRTALEYF
v_call: TRBV12-3/TRBV12-4
d_call: NA
j_call: TRBJ2-5
clone_size: few

cdr3_nt: TGCAGTGCCCGAGGGGGGACAAGGACATCCGAGGGCTACGAGCAGTACTTC
cdr3_aa: CSARGGTRTSEGYEQYF
v_call: TRBV20-1
d_call: NA
j_call: TRBJ2-7
clone_size: NA

cdr3_nt: TGTGCCAGCAGCTCCTCTCCGGATACGCAGTATTTT
cdr3_aa: CASSSSPDTQYF
v_call: TRBV7-9
d_call: NA
j_call: TRBJ2-3
clone_size: medium-sized

cdr3_nt: TGTGCCAGCAGCGACGGACTAGCGGGACCCCCCTACGAGCAGTACTTC
cdr3_aa: CASSDGLAGPPYEQYF
v_call: TRBV12-3/TRBV12-4
d_call: TRBD2
j_call: TRBJ2-7
clone_size: few

cdr3_nt: TGTGCCAGCAGCTTAGAGAAGGGGGCGCAAGGTGAAGCTTTCTTT
cdr3_aa: CASSLEKGAQGEAFF
v_call: TRBV7-2
d_call: TRBD1
j_call: TRBJ1-1
clone_size: NA

cdr3_nt: TGTGCCAGCAGCTTGGGAGGGGACAGGGGGGCGCAGGTAGATACGCAGTATTTT
cdr3_aa: CASSLGGDRGAQVDTQYF
v_call: TRBV5-4
d_call: TRBD1
j_call: TRBJ2-3
clone_size: many

cdr3_nt: TGTGCCAGCGCTAGGACTAGCAGTGAGATCTACGAGCAGTACTTC
cdr3_aa: CASARTSSEIYEQYF
v_call: TRBV2
d_call: TRBD2
j_call: TRBJ2-7
clone_size: NA

cdr3_nt: TGTGCCACCAGGGGCTACACCTTC
cdr3_aa: CATRGYTF
v_call: TRBV24-1
d_call: NA
j_call: TRBJ1-2
clone_size: medium-sized

cdr3_nt: TGTGCCAGCAGTTCCCCGGTCAGCGGCAGACTAAGGAGCTCCTACAATGAGCAGTTCTTC
cdr3_aa: CASSSPVSGRLRSSYNEQFF
v_call: TRBV25-1
d_call: NA
j_call: TRBJ2-1
clone_size: NA

cdr3_nt: TGTGCCAGCAGGGACAGGGCCCCGAGCGGGTATGGCTACACCTTC
cdr3_aa: CASRDRAPSGYGYTF
v_call: TRBV7-9
d_call: TRBD1
j_call: TRBJ1-2
clone_size: medium-sized

cdr3_nt: TGTGCCAGCTCTCAGGGACAGGGGCGAAATGAAAAACTGTTTTTT
cdr3_aa: CASSQGQGRNEKLFF
v_call: TRBV18
d_call: TRBD1
j_call: TRBJ1-4
clone_size: few

cdr3_nt: TGCAGTGCTAGACGCCCCGACTTTAATCAGCCCCAGCATTTT
cdr3_aa: CSARRPDFNQPQHF
v_call: TRBV20-1
d_call: NA
j_call: TRBJ1-5
clone_size: once

cdr3_nt: TGCGCCAGCAGCCTTGGGGGCGAGTACGAGCAGTACTTC
cdr3_aa: CASSLGGEYEQYF
v_call: TRBV4-1
d_call: NA
j_call: TRBJ2-7
clone_size: many

cdr3_nt: TGTGCCAGCATCTCAGGGGGATCTCCCTATGGCTACACCTTC
cdr3_aa: CASISGGSPYGYTF
v_call: TRBV28
d_call: TRBD1
j_call: TRBJ1-2
clone_size: few

cdr3_nt: TGCGCCAGCAGCTCCCGGGACTCCAATGGCTACACCTTC
cdr3_aa: CASSSRDSNGYTF
v_call: TRBV5-1
d_call: NA
j_call: TRBJ1-2
clone_size: large

cdr3_nt: TGCAGTGCTAGAGATGCGGGCTCTGGAAACACCATATATTTT
cdr3_aa: CSARDAGSGNTIYF
v_call: TRBV20-1
d_call: NA
j_call: TRBJ1-3
clone_size: NA

cdr3_nt: TGTGCCAGCAGCTGGGGACAGGACTCCTACGAGCAGTACTTC
cdr3_aa: CASSWGQDSYEQYF
v_call: TRBV5-6
d_call: TRBD1
j_call: TRBJ2-7
clone_size: NA

cdr3_nt: TGTGCCAGCAGTGACCAAGGGACCACCTCTGGAAACACCATATATTTT
cdr3_aa: CASSDQGTTSGNTIYF
v_call: TRBV2
d_call: NA
j_call: TRBJ1-3
clone_size: NA

cdr3_nt: TGTGCCAGCAGCTTGGCCGGGAGTGCCCGGGACGAGCAGTACTTC
cdr3_aa: CASSLAGSARDEQYF
v_call: TRBV5-4
d_call: NA
j_call: TRBJ2-7
clone_size: NA

cdr3_nt: TGTGCCTGGAGGGACAGGGGCCGCACAGATACGCAGTATTTT
cdr3_aa: CAWRDRGRTDTQYF
v_call: TRBV30
d_call: TRBD1
j_call: TRBJ2-3
clone_size: medium-sized

cdr3_nt: TGCAGTGCTAGAGAGGTCGGCGGGGGGGCCTACGAGCAGTACTTC
cdr3_aa: CSAREVGGGAYEQYF
v_call: TRBV20-1
d_call: TRBD2
j_call: TRBJ2-7
clone_size: once

cdr3_nt: TGTGCCAGCAGAGAAAATCAGGGTAGTGGCTACACCTTC
cdr3_aa: CASRENQGSGYTF
v_call: TRBV11-3
d_call: NA
j_call: TRBJ1-2
clone_size: NA

cdr3_nt: TGTGCCAGCAGCCTTACTCACAATGAGCAGTTCTTC
cdr3_aa: CASSLTHNEQFF
v_call: TRBV3-1
d_call: NA
j_call: TRBJ2-1
clone_size: medium-sized